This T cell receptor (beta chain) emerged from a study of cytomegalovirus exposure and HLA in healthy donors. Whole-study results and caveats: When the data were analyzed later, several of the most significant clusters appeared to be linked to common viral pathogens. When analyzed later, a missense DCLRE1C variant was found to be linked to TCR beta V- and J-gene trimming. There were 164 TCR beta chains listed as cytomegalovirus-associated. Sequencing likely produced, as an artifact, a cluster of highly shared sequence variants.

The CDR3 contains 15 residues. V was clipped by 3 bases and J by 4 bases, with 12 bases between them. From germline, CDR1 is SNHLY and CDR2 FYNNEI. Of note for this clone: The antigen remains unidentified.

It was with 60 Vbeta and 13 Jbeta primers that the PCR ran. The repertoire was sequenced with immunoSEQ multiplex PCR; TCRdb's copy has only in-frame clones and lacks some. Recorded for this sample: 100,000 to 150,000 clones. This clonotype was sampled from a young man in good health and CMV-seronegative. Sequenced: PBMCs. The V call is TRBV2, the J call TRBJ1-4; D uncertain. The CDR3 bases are TGTGCCAGCAGTGAGAGGAGCGGATTTAATGAAAAACTGTTTTTT. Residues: CASSERSGFNEKLFF.